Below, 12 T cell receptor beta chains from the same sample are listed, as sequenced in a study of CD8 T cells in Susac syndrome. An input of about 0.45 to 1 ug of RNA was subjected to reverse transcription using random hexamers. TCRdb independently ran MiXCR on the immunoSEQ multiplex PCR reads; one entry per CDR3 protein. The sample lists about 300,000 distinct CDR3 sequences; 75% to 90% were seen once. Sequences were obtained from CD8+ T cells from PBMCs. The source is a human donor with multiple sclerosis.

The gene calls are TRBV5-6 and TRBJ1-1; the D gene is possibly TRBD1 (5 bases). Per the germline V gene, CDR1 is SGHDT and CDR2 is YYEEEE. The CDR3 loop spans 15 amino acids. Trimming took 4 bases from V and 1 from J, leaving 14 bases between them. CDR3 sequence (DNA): TGTGCCAGCAGCCCGTTGATGGGGCAGAACACTGAAGCTTTCTTT. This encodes CASSPLMGQNTEAFF.

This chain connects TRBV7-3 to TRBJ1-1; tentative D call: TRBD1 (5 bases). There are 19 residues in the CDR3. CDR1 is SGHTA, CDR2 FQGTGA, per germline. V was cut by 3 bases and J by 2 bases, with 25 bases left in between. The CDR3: CASSLAPWVEGASNTEAFF. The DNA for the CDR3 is TGTGCCAGCAGCTTGGCGCCCTGGGTGGAAGGGGCGAGCAACACTGAAGCTTTCTTT.

The CDR3 nucleotides read TGTGCCAGCAGCTTGAAGGCCGCGAACACTGAAGCTTTCTTT. Its translation is CASSLKAANTEAFF. This chain uses TRBV5-6 with TRBJ1-1; D is uncertain. The CDR3 loop spans 14 amino acids. The V gene lost 1 base and the J gene lost 1 base, with 8 bases spanning the gap. CDR1 is SGHDT, CDR2 YYEEEE, per germline. Full variable domain (missing parts from reference TRBV5-6 and TRBJ1-1): DAGVTQSPTHLIKTRGQQVTLRCSPKSGHDTVSWYQQALGQGPQFIFQYYEEEERQRGNFPDRFSGHQFPNYSSELNVNALLLGDSALYLCASSLKAANTEAFFGQGTRLTVV.

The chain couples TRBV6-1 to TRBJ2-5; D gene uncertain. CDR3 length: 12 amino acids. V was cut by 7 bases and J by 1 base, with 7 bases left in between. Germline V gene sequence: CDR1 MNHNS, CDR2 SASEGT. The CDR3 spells CASKGFQETQYF. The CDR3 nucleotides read TGTGCCAGCAAAGGGTTCCAAGAGACCCAGTACTTC.

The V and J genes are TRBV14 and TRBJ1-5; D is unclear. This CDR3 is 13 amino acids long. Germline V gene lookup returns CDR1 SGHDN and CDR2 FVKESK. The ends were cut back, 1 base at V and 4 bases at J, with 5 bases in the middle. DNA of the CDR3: TGTGCCAGCAGCCAAGCCCCGAATCAGCCCCAGCATTTT. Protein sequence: CASSQAPNQPQHF.

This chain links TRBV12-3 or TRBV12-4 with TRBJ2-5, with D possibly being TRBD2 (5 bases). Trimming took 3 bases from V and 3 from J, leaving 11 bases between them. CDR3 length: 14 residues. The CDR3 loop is CASSLEAVKETQYF. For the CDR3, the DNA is TGTGCCAGCAGTTTGGAGGCTGTAAAAGAGACCCAGTACTTC.

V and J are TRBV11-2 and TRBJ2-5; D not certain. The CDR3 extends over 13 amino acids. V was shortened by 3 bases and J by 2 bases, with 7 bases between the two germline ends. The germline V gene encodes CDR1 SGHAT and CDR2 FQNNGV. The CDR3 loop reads CASSFPMQETQYF. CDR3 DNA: TGTGCCAGCAGCTTTCCGATGCAAGAGACCCAGTACTTC. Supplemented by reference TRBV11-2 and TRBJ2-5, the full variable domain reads EAGVAQSPRYKIIEKRQSVAFWCNPISGHATLYWYQQILGQGPKLLIQFQNNGVVDDSQLPKDRFSAERLKGVDSTLKIQPAKLEDSAVYLCASSFPMQETQYFGPGTRLLVL.

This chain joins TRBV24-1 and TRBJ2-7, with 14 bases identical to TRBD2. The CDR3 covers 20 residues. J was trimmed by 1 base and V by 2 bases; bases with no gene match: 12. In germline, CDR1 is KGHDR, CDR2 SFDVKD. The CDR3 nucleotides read TGTGCCACCAGTGATTACCCAACCTCGACTAGCGGGAGGGCTTCCTACGAGCAGTACTTC. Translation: CATSDYPTSTSGRASYEQYF.

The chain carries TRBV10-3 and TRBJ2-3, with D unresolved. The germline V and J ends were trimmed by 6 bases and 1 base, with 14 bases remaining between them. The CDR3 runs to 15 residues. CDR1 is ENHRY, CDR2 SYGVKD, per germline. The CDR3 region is CAIRPPSEGTDTQYF. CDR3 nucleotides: TGTGCCATCAGGCCCCCTAGTGAGGGCACAGATACGCAGTATTTT.

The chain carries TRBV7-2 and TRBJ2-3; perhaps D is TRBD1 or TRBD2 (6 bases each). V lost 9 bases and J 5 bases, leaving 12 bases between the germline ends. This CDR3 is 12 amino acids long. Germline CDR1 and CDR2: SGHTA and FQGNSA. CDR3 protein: CARRGQGDTQYF. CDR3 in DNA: TGTGCCAGACGGGGGCAGGGAGATACGCAGTATTTT.

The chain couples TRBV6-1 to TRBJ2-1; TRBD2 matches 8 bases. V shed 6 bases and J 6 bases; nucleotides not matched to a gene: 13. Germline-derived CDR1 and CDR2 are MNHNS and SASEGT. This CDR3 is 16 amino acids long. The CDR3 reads CASSPTSVSTRNEQFF. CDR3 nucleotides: TGTGCCAGCAGCCCGACTAGCGTCTCGACCCGCAATGAGCAGTTCTTC.

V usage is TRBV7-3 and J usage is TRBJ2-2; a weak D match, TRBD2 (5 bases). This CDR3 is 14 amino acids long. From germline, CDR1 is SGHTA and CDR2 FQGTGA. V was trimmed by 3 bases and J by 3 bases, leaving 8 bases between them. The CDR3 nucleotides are TGTGCCAGCAGCTTCTCACTAGACACCGGGGAGCTGTTTTTT. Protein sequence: CASSFSLDTGELFF.